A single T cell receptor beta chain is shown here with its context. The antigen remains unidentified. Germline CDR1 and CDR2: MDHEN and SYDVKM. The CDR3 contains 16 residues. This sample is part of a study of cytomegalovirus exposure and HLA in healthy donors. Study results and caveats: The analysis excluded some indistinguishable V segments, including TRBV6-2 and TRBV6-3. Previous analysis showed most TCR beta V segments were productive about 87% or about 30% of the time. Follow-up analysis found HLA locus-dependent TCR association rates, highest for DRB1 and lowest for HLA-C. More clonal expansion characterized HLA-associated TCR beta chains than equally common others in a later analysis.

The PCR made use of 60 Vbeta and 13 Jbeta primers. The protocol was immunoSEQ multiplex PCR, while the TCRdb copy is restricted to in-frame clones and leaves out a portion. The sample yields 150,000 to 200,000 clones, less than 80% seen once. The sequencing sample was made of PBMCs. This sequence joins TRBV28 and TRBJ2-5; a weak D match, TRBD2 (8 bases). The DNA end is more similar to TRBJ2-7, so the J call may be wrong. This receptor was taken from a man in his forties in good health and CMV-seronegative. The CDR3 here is CASIPGGDRDSYEQYF. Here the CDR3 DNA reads TGTGCCAGCATTCCCGGGGGGGACAGAGACTCCTACGAGCAGTACTTC.